The text below deals with one T cell receptor (beta chain). Other DNA sequences in the same sample also yield this CDR3. Clones were sequenced by immunoSEQ multiplex PCR, and TCRdb holds only the in-frame ones, with some missing. The sample lists over 85,000 clones, roughly 80% occurring once. The data belong to a study of radiotherapy plus CTLA-4 blockade in lung cancer. At the level of the study: The study recorded objective responses in 18% of patients and disease control in about 30%.

Unmatched junction bases numbered 5, after V lost 4 bases and J lost 5 bases. The CDR3 totals 14 residues. Per germline, CDR1 SGHRS and CDR2 YFSETQ. Material: peripheral blood, obtained from a patient treated with radiotherapy plus ipilimumab. This receptor was taken from a human donor with non-small cell lung cancer that progressed on radiotherapy plus ipilimumab. This chain connects TRBV5-1 to TRBJ1-1; 10 nucleotides match TRBD1. The CDR3 DNA is TGCGCCAGCAGCCTGGGACAGGGGAGGACTGAAGCTTTCTTT. Its translation: CASSLGQGRTEAFF.